The clone carrying this T cell receptor (beta chain) was detected a few times. The antigen is unknown. Trimming pared 3 bases from V and 0 bases from J, leaving 20 bases between. The CDR3 runs 18 residues. Germline CDR1 reads SGHRS; CDR2 reads YFSETQ. This record comes from a study of T-cell memory formation after mild COVID-19. Study results and caveats: CD4+ bias marked clones expanding day 15 to 37, unlike balanced contracting clones. Contracting CD4+ clones were located mainly in CM and EM, and CD8+ clones in EMRA.

Libraries for TCRalpha and TCRbeta carried sample barcodes and unique molecular identifiers via 5'RACE. MiXCR was run by TCRdb on the 5' RACE reads, yielding one entry per CDR3 protein. The sample lists 180,000 or so distinct CDR3 sequences, 11% occurring once. This clonotype originated in a man between 18 and 35 years old who had mild COVID-19 (a few samples of this study predate the infection). Cell type and time point are not known. Sequenced sample: PBMCs or a T cell subset sorted from them (not recorded which). V usage is TRBV5-1 and J usage is TRBJ2-3; the D call may be TRBD1 or TRBD2 (5 bases each). The CDR3 DNA reads as TGCGCCAGCAGCTACAACCCGGGGCAGGGCCAAAGCACAGATACGCAGTATTTT. The encoded protein is CASSYNPGQGQSTDTQYF.